The clone carrying this T cell receptor (beta chain) was found many times. Some clones are missing from TCRdb's copy, which holds only in-frame ones; the method was immunoSEQ multiplex PCR. The top ten clones hold around 6% of a sample with over 120,000 clones, 78% of them seen once. The germline V gene encodes CDR1 SNHLY and CDR2 FYNNEI. V was clipped by 3 bases and J by 4 bases, with 9 bases between them. This CDR3 spans 13 amino acids. Participants' own reports of clinical history determined their cohort assignment. The sample belongs to a study of blood T cell repertoires in COVID-19. Across the whole study: The study drew acute and convalescent COVID-19 samples from the United States, Italy and Spain. The analysed material was cDNA or gDNA that came from T cells, B-cell-depleted T cells, or PBMCs.

The source is a woman in her forties or fifties who had recovered from COVID-19. The sequenced material came from PBMCs or T cells enriched from blood (not recorded which). The chain has TRBV2 and TRBJ1-1; perhaps TRBD1 as D (5 bases). The CDR3 sequence: CASSEGGITEAFF. The CDR3 nucleotides read TGTGCCAGCAGTGAGGGGGGTATCACTGAAGCTTTCTTT.